A selection of T cell receptor beta chains follows, all from one sample in a study of tumor-infiltrating lymphocytes in primary liver carcinoma. One entry per CDR3 protein, called by TCRdb with MiXCR from the multiplex PCR reads. Of 100,000 or so distinct CDR3 sequences listed, roughly 80% are singletons. Sequenced material: liver tumor tissue from sampling region 3. The receptors stem from a man aged 40-49 years with primary liver carcinoma and hepatitis B virus infection. CDR3s include the opening cysteine and the closing phenylalanine or tryptophan. D genes are given only for firm matches.

CDR3	J	V	D
CSVVTAGAYTGGLFF	TRBJ2-2	TRBV29-1	TRBD2
CSAMSSGTGTPYEQYF	TRBJ2-7	TRBV29-1	NA
CANSLGQLLKTEAFF	TRBJ1-1	TRBV12-3/TRBV12-4	NA
CASSDSSGSYNEQHF	TRBJ2-1	TRBV6-4	TRBD2
CASKPGQGAYEQFF	TRBJ2-1	TRBV19	TRBD1
CATSVETVSYEQYF	TRBJ2-7	TRBV24-1	NA
CASSAVAEWINNEQFF	TRBJ2-1	TRBV14	NA
CVSSQGSSSGRSRNEQFF	TRBJ2-1	TRBV14	TRBD2
CASNQAASGLSSYNEQFF	TRBJ2-1	TRBV4-2	TRBD2
CVSSYSGREINNEQFF	TRBJ2-1	TRBV6-2/TRBV6-3	NA
CASSPPLAGGESQYF	TRBJ2-5	TRBV6-2/TRBV6-3	TRBD2
CASSIGVGAPGELFF	TRBJ2-2	TRBV6-1	NA
CASRPGQTGTGELFF	TRBJ2-2	TRBV7-9	NA
CASSLRLAGTGELLF	TRBJ2-2	TRBV5-6	TRBD2
CSAQKTRGGDEQFF	TRBJ2-1	TRBV29-1	NA
CATRDRVTYSNQPRHF	TRBJ1-5	TRBV24-1	TRBD1
CSVIPTDIGELFF	TRBJ2-2	TRBV29-1	NA
CARNLDGMGAKNIQYF	TRBJ2-4	TRBV12-3/TRBV12-4	NA
CNVGLTGELFF	TRBJ2-2	TRBV29-1	NA
CASRLGKSENTIYF	TRBJ1-3	TRBV28	NA
CANCNGREGDLSYEQYF	TRBJ2-7	TRBV6-2/TRBV6-3	TRBD2
CASRRGTTDEKLFF	TRBJ1-4	TRBV12-3/TRBV12-4	NA
CASSLSSSAGGNSPLHF	TRBJ1-6	TRBV6-5	NA